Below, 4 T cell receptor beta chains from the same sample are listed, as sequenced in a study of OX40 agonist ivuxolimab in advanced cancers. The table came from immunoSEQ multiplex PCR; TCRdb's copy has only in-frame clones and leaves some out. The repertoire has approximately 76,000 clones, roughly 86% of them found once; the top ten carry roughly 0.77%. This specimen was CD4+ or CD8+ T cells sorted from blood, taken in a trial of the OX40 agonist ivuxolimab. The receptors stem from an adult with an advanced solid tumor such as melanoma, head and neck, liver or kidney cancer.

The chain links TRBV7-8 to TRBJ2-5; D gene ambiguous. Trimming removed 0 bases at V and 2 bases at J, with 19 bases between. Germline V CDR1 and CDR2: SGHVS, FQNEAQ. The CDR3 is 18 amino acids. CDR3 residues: CASSLALPRALAQETQYF. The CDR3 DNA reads TGTGCCAGCAGCTTAGCGCTACCGCGAGCTCTGGCGCAAGAGACCCAGTACTTC.

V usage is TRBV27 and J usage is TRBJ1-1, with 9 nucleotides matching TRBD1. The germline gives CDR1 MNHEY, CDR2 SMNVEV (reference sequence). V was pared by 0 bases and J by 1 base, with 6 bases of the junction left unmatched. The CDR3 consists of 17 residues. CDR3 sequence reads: CASSLSSNRGRNTEAFF. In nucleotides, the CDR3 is TGTGCCAGCAGTTTATCCTCGAACAGGGGGCGGAACACTGAAGCTTTCTTT.

CDR3 sequence: CASSPDVGNTIYF. CDR3 DNA sequence: TGTGCCAGCAGCCCCGACGTAGGAAACACCATATATTTT. The chain uses TRBV2 and TRBJ1-3; D uncertain. Germline V gene sequence: CDR1 SNHLY, CDR2 FYNNEI. The CDR3 runs to 13 residues. Trimming cost V 6 bases and J 4 bases, with 10 bases left between them.

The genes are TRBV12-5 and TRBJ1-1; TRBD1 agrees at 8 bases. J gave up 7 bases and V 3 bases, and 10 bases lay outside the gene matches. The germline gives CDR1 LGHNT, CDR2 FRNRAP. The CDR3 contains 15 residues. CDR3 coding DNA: TGTGCTAGTGGTTTAGTAGGGACAGGAAGATTTGAAGCTTTCTTT. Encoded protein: CASGLVGTGRFEAFF.